This T cell receptor (beta chain) was recorded in a study of blood T cell repertoires in COVID-19. Background on the study: The study drew acute and convalescent COVID-19 samples from the United States, Italy and Spain. T cells, B-cell-depleted T cells, or PBMCs provided the cDNA or gDNA that served as material.

V was pared by 3 bases and J by 0 bases, with 4 bases of the junction left unmatched. Looked up from germline, CDR1 is SGHVS and CDR2 is FQNEAQ. The CDR3 covers 15 residues. Authors' analysis steps: The authors estimated nucleated cell counts from reference gene primer amplification. Some clones are missing from TCRdb's copy, which holds only in-frame ones; the method was immunoSEQ multiplex PCR. V and J calls and clone size are as listed in that table; D and trimming were resolved from the DNA. The sample includes 170,000 or so clones, approximately 86% of them seen just once. The origin of this receptor is a man aged 40-50 years with active or convalescent COVID-19. What was sequenced was peripheral blood. V is TRBV7-8 and J is TRBJ2-5, with 7 nucleotides matching TRBD1. The CDR3 sequence is CASSFPQGNQETQYF. CDR3 coding DNA: TGTGCCAGCAGCTTCCCACAGGGGAACCAAGAGACCCAGTACTTC. Filled out from reference TRBV7-8 and TRBJ2-5, the complete variable domain reads GAGVSQSPRYKVAKRGQDVALRCDPISGHVSLFWYQQALGQGPEFLTYFQNEAQLDKSGLPSDRFFAERPEGSVSTLKIQRTQQEDSAVYLCASSFPQGNQETQYFGPGTRLLVL.